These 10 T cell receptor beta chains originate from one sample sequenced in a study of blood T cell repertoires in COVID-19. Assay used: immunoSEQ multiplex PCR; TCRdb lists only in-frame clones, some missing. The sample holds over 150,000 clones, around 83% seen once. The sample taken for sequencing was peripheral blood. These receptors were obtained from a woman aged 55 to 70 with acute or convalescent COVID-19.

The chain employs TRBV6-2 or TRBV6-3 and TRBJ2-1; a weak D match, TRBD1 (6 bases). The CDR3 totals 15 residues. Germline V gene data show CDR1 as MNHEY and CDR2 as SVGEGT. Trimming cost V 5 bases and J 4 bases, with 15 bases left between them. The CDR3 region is CASSISGTPYNEQFF. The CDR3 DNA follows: TGTGCCAGCAGTATCTCCGGGACACCATACAATGAGCAGTTCTTC.

The CDR3 sequence is CASSYSSSGGDNEQFF. The CDR3 DNA follows: TGTGCCAGCAGTTACTCGTCTAGCGGGGGAGACAATGAGCAGTTCTTC. The chain uses TRBV6-5 and TRBJ2-1; 10 nucleotides match TRBD2. In germline, CDR1 is MNHEY, CDR2 SVGAGI. The CDR3 has 16 amino acids. V dropped 0 bases and J dropped 5; count of bases not matched to a gene: 4.

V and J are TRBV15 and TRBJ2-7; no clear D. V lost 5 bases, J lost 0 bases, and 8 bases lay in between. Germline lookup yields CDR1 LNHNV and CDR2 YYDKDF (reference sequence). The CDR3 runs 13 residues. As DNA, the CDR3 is TGTGCCACCAGCTCCCTGAGCTCCTACGAGCAGTACTTC. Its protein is CATSSLSSYEQYF.

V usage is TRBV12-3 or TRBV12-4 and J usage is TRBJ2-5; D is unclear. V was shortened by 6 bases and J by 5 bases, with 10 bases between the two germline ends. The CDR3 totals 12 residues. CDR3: CASSFARETQYF. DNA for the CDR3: TGTGCCAGCAGCTTCGCTCGGGAGACCCAGTACTTC.

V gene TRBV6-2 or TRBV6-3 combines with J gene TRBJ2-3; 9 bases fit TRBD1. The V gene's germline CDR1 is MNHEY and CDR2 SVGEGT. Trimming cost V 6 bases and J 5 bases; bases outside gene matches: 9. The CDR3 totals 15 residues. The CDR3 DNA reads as TGTGCCAGCAGCAAGGGACAGGGCGGACAAGATACGCAGTATTTT. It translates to CASSKGQGGQDTQYF.

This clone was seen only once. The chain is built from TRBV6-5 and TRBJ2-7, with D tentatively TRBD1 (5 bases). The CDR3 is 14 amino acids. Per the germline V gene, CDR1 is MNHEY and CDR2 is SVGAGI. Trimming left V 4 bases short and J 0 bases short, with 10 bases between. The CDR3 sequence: CASSSPGRSYEQYF. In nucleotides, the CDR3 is TGTGCCAGCAGTTCTCCAGGGCGCTCCTACGAGCAGTACTTC.

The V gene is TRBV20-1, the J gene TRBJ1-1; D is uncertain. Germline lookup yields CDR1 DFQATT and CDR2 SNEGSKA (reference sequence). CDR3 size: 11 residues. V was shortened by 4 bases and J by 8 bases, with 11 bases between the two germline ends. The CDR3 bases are TGCAGTGCTACAAATAACTTAGAAGCTTTCTTT. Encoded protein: CSATNNLEAFF.

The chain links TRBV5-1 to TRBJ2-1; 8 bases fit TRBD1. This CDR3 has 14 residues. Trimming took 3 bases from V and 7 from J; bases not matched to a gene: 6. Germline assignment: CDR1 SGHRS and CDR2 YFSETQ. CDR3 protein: CASSSGQGSNEQFF. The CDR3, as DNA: TGCGCCAGCAGCTCAGGACAGGGATCAAATGAGCAGTTCTTC.

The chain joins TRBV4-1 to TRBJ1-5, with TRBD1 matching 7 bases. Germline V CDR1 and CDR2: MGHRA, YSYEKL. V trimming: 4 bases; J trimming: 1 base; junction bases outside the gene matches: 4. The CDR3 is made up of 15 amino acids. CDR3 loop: CASSRTGVSNQPQHF. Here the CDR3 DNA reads TGCGCCAGCAGCCGCACAGGGGTAAGCAATCAGCCCCAGCATTTT.

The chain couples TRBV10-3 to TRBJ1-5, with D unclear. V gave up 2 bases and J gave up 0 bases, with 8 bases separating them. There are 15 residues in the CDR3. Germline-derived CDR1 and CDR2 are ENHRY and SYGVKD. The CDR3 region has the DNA TGTGCCATCAGTGAGGCGGGCTATAGCAATCAGCCCCAGCATTTT. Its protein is CAISEAGYSNQPQHF.